The entry that follows covers one T cell receptor beta chain sequence. What it recognizes is unknown. Per germline, CDR1 SGHTA and CDR2 FQGNSA. Trimming removed 1 base at V and 2 bases at J, with 20 bases between. The CDR3 covers 18 residues. This sample was taken from a study of shared clonotypes between healthy human individuals. Study-wide results and caveats: What limited the represented genetic and exposure-history diversity was the small number of donors.

Donors had no recently reported acute infections or vaccinations and were HIV-negative. Adult Caucasians living in Nashville, Tennessee made up all of the donors. Investigators spread the genomic DNA of each subset evenly over several immunoSEQ plates. Clones were read by immunoSEQ multiplex PCR, and TCRdb kept only the in-frame ones, dropping some. The sample contains about 490,000 clones, about three quarters of which appear only once. The specimen sequenced was PBMCs. The gene calls are TRBV7-2 and TRBJ1-2, with no clear D. The clonotype was recovered from a woman aged 40 to 50 in good health. Some clones in this sample may be carry-over from other donors' samples. The CDR3 coding sequence is TGTGCCAGCAGCTTAGTGCCTTCCTTAGTAGGTGGGAACTATGGCTACACCTTC. Its translation is CASSLVPSLVGGNYGYTF.